Listed below are T cell receptor beta chains from one sample, sequenced in a study of shared clonotypes between healthy human individuals. Produced via immunoSEQ multiplex PCR; TCRdb's table is partial and in-frame only. This table holds 2,500,000 or so clones, just under 95% found once. Sequenced: naive CD4+ T cells from PBMCs. These receptor sequences come from a man aged 18 to 35 in good health. Some clones in this sample may be carry-over from other donors' samples. Both conserved end residues are trimmed from each CDR3. Each record gives: CDR3 protein, V gene.

CDR3aa: ASSGGVQSLEGYT
v_gene: TRBV9

CDR3aa: ASSSSPTSGTYNEQF
v_gene: TRBV28

CDR3aa: ASRTWTDQETQY
v_gene: TRBV7-2

CDR3aa: ASSTSYNEQF
v_gene: TRBV28

CDR3aa: ASQSDRGYAEAF
v_gene: TRBV5-1

CDR3aa: ASSPLGGQSTDTQY
v_gene: TRBV5-4

CDR3aa: ASSISWTRGQF
v_gene: TRBV19

CDR3aa: ASSLVADPRGAEAF
v_gene: TRBV7-6

CDR3aa: ATSRGRYEQY
v_gene: TRBV28

CDR3aa: SVAPLGYTEAF
v_gene: TRBV29-1

CDR3aa: ASSFLAGGPDTQY
v_gene: TRBV7-7

CDR3aa: ASSPKEDSSPYNEQF
v_gene: TRBV5-1

CDR3aa: ASSLGGVQGNTIY
v_gene: TRBV5-1

CDR3aa: ASSRGQGSSEQY
v_gene: TRBV7-6

CDR3aa: ASSFFDRSNYGYT
v_gene: TRBV28

CDR3aa: ASSTGLGQPQH
v_gene: TRBV2

CDR3aa: ASKWAGAPTEAF
v_gene: TRBV4-1

CDR3aa: ASSLSRGADEQY
v_gene: TRBV5-4

CDR3aa: ASSREGNSNQPQH
v_gene: TRBV7-8

CDR3aa: ASSLLGASYNEQF
v_gene: TRBV7-9

CDR3aa: AASRGYSGTDSFGYT
v_gene: TRBV15

CDR3aa: ASSFQLAGVTTQY
v_gene: TRBV6-5

CDR3aa: ASSLARRNEQF
v_gene: TRBV7-2

CDR3aa: ASSLAGQGAEQY
v_gene: TRBV5-1

CDR3aa: ASSSTGGGTEAF
v_gene: TRBV7-2

CDR3aa: ASSSGTEAF
v_gene: TRBV27

CDR3aa: AIRWLAGRPNEQF
v_gene: TRBV5-4

CDR3aa: ASSLVRGQAETQY
v_gene: TRBV7-2